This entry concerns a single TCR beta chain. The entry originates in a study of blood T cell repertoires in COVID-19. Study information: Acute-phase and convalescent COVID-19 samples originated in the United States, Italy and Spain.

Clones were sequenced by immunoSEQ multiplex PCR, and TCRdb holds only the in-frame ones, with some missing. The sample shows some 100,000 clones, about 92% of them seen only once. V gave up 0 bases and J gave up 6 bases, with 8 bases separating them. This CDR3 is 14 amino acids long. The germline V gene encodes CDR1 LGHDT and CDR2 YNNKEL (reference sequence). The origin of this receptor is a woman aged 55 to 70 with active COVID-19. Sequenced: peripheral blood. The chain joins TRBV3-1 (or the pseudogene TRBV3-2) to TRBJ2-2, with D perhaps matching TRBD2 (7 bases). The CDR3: CASSQEGGPGELFF. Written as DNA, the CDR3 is TGTGCCAGCAGCCAAGAGGGGGGGCCCGGGGAGCTGTTTTTT.